The 27 T cell receptor beta chains presented below share a single source sample, sequenced in a study of OX40 agonist ivuxolimab in advanced cancers. Generated by immunoSEQ multiplex PCR, the TCRdb table keeps only in-frame clones and is missing some. The sample shows about 61,000 clones, approximately 86% of them seen only once. The sequenced sample was CD4+ or CD8+ T cells sorted from blood, obtained in a trial of the OX40 agonist ivuxolimab. All receptors come from an adult with an advanced solid tumor such as melanoma, head and neck, liver or kidney cancer.

This chain uses TRBV28 with TRBJ2-1; TRBD1 is a possible D gene (5 bases). The V gene's germline CDR1 is MDHEN and CDR2 SYDVKM. V shed 10 bases and J shed 2 bases, with 12 bases lying between them. The CDR3 is 13 amino acids. The chain's CDR3 is CAISIGAYNEQFF. The CDR3 DNA sequence: TGTGCCATCTCCATAGGGGCCTACAATGAGCAGTTCTTC. Supplemented by reference TRBV28 and TRBJ2-1, the full variable domain reads DVKVTQSSRYLVKRTGEKVFLECVQDMDHENMFWYRQDPGLGLRLIYFSYDVKMKEKGDIPEGYSVSREKKERFSLILESASTNQTSMYLCAISIGAYNEQFFGPGTRLTVL.

The chain uses TRBV4-1 and TRBJ1-1, with D uncertain. The CDR3 spans 14 residues. V was trimmed by 5 bases and J by 2 bases, leaving 12 bases between them. Germline CDR1 is MGHRA and CDR2 is YSYEKL. The CDR3 nucleotides are TGCGCCAGCAGCTCTCGGACCGGTAACACTGAAGCTTTCTTT. Translated, it gives CASSSRTGNTEAFF.

This chain links TRBV19 with TRBJ2-3; tentatively, D is TRBD1 or TRBD2 (5 bases each). Germline CDR1 is LNHDA and CDR2 is SQIVND (reference sequence). Trimming shortened V by 10 bases and J by 3 bases, and 20 bases separated the two germline ends. The CDR3 runs to 15 residues. The CDR3 sequence: CATRGASLNTDTQYF. The CDR3 region has the DNA TGTGCCACCAGAGGGGCTAGCCTAAATACAGATACGCAGTATTTT.

The chain couples TRBV10-3 to TRBJ1-3, with D unclear. V lost 1 base, J lost 4 bases, and 8 bases lay in between. Germline CDR1 ENHRY, CDR2 SYGVKD. CDR3 size: 14 residues. CDR3 nucleotide sequence: TGTGCCATCAGTGAGTGGAAATCAGGAAACACCATATATTTT. Protein sequence: CAISEWKSGNTIYF.

With regard to this clone: Within the sample, other DNA sequences also encode this same CDR3. The rearrangement uses TRBV2 and TRBJ2-5, with unresolved D. The germline gives CDR1 SNHLY, CDR2 FYNNEI. Trimming cost V 7 bases and J 2 bases, with 11 bases left between them. CDR3 length: 13 amino acids. CDR3 amino acids: CASTGSRQETQYF. CDR3 DNA: TGTGCCAGCACAGGCAGCCGACAAGAGACCCAGTACTTC.

The V call is TRBV4-3, the J call TRBJ1-2; D possibly corresponds to TRBD1 (5 bases). Trimming cost V 0 bases and J 5 bases, with 10 bases left between them. From germline, CDR1 is LGHNA and CDR2 YSLEER. The CDR3 spans 14 residues. The CDR3 protein is CASSQESRAYGYTF. CDR3 coding DNA: TGCGCCAGCAGCCAAGAGAGCAGGGCTTATGGCTACACCTTC.

The chain has TRBV5-1 and TRBJ2-3, with 8 bases identical to TRBD2. The germline gives CDR1 SGHRS, CDR2 YFSETQ. Trimming at V came to 4 bases and at J to 4 bases, leaving 11 bases not matched to a gene. The CDR3 consists of 16 residues. CDR3 in DNA: TGCGCCAGCAGCGCCCCGGTCGGCGGGAGGCCAGATACGCAGTATTTT. This sequence encodes CASSAPVGGRPDTQYF. Complete variable domain (other parts from reference TRBV5-1 and TRBJ2-3): KAGVTQTPRYLIKTRGQQVTLSCSPISGHRSVSWYQQTPGQGLQFLFEYFSETQRNKGNFPGRFSGRQFSNSRSEMNVSTLELGDSALYLCASSAPVGGRPDTQYFGPGTRLTVL.

The chain joins TRBV5-4 to TRBJ2-1; possible D gene TRBD2, 6 bases. The CDR3 spans 17 residues. Germline values: CDR1 SGHNT, CDR2 YYREEE (reference sequence). V was trimmed by 4 bases and J by 2 bases, leaving 19 bases between them. The DNA of the CDR3 is TGTGCCAGCAGCCCCCCAGGAGCGGGCGTCGCCTACAATGAGCAGTTCTTC. It yields the protein CASSPPGAGVAYNEQFF.

The chain recombines TRBV9 with TRBJ2-1; TRBD2 matches 8 bases. CDR1 is SGDLS, CDR2 YYNGEE, per germline. The ends lost 4 bases at V and 4 bases at J; junction bases unmatched: 7. The CDR3 has 15 residues. CDR3 DNA sequence: TGTGCCAGCAGCCCTATGGTAGCGGGATACAATGAGCAGTTCTTC. Translating it yields CASSPMVAGYNEQFF.

The table lists this clone with a count of one. V usage is TRBV5-6 and J usage is TRBJ1-5, with a weak D call TRBD1 (6 bases). This CDR3 region has 16 residues. The ends were cut back, 7 bases at V and 1 base at J, with 18 bases in the middle. CDR1 and CDR2 (germline): SGHDT, YYEEEE. CDR3 in DNA: TGTGCCAGCCTTAAGGGGGGGCTGATGAGCAATCAGCCCCAGCATTTT. This sequence encodes CASLKGGLMSNQPQHF.

The V gene is TRBV4-3, the J gene TRBJ2-6, with 9 nucleotides matching TRBD2. Per the germline V gene, CDR1 is LGHNA and CDR2 is YSLEER. The CDR3 contains 17 residues. The junction had 4 bases not matched to a gene; V was cut back by 2 bases and J by 2 bases. The CDR3 sequence: CASSQLAGVAGANVLTF. CDR3 DNA: TGCGCCAGCAGCCAATTAGCGGGAGTTGCTGGGGCCAACGTCCTGACTTTC.

Remarks on this clone: This sample also contains other DNA sequences that code for the same CDR3. This chain joins TRBV5-1 and TRBJ2-5; D is ambiguous. This CDR3 spans 11 amino acids. Deletions cut 4 bases from V and 2 bases from J, with 3 bases between. Germline V gene sequence: CDR1 SGHRS, CDR2 YFSETQ. The CDR3 protein is CASSLQETQYF. The CDR3 DNA follows: TGCGCCAGCAGCCTGCAAGAGACCCAGTACTTC. Complete variable domain (other parts from reference TRBV5-1 and TRBJ2-5): KAGVTQTPRYLIKTRGQQVTLSCSPISGHRSVSWYQQTPGQGLQFLFEYFSETQRNKGNFPGRFSGRQFSNSRSEMNVSTLELGDSALYLCASSLQETQYFGPGTRLLVL.

The chain links TRBV27 to TRBJ2-3, with 11 bases identical to TRBD2. V gave up 4 bases and J gave up 2 bases; unmatched junction bases: 8. The CDR3 is 17 residues long. Germline CDR1 and CDR2: MNHEY and SMNVEV (reference sequence). The chain's CDR3 is CASSSLGLAAYTDTQYF. CDR3 nucleotides: TGTGCCAGCAGTTCCCTGGGACTAGCGGCCTACACAGATACGCAGTATTTT.

This clone was found a few times. The J gene is TRBJ2-2, the V gene TRBV19, with 8 positions matching TRBD1. The germline gives CDR1 LNHDA, CDR2 SQIVND (reference sequence). This CDR3 spans 14 amino acids. Germline trimming cut 7 bases from V and 4 bases from J; bases unmatched to any gene: 5. The DNA of the CDR3 is TGTGCCAGTAATGACAGGGGATTCACCGGGGAGCTGTTTTTT. Encoded protein: CASNDRGFTGELFF.

This chain joins TRBV28 and TRBJ2-7, with 7 bases identical to TRBD2. This CDR3 is 14 amino acids long. The germline V gene has CDR1 MDHEN and CDR2 SYDVKM. V was clipped by 3 bases and J by 2 bases; unmatched bases: 4. This chain's CDR3 is CASSLAGATYEQYF. The DNA of the CDR3 is TGTGCCAGCAGTTTGGCGGGAGCAACCTACGAGCAGTACTTC.

This clone was observed a few times. CDR3 nucleotide sequence: TGTGCCAGTTTCGGGTTTATTAGTGAAAAACTGTTTTTT. Translating it yields CASFGFISEKLFF. V is TRBV28 and J is TRBJ1-4; D unclear. V lost 9 bases and J 7 bases, leaving 15 bases between the germline ends. Germline CDR1 reads MDHEN; CDR2 reads SYDVKM. The CDR3 covers 13 residues.

The chain couples TRBV10-1 to TRBJ1-1, with no clear D. V gave up 3 bases and J gave up 2 bases, with 7 bases separating them. Germline V gene data show CDR1 as WNHNN and CDR2 as SYGVQD (reference sequence). The CDR3 runs to 13 residues. This CDR3 reads CASSESANTEAFF. CDR3 nucleotide sequence: TGCGCCAGCAGTGAATCCGCCAACACTGAAGCTTTCTTT.

The genes are TRBV6-5 and TRBJ2-2; D ambiguous. Looked up from germline, CDR1 is MNHEY and CDR2 is SVGAGI. The CDR3 totals 11 residues. V was trimmed by 4 bases and J by 9 bases, leaving 6 bases between them. DNA for the CDR3: TGTGCCAGCAGTTCTCGCAGGGAGCTGTTTTTT. Its translation is CASSSRRELFF.

The chain employs TRBV7-2 and TRBJ1-2, with a possible D match to TRBD1 (6 bases). The CDR3 consists of 14 residues. Per the germline V gene, CDR1 is SGHTA and CDR2 is FQGNSA. The V and J ends lost 7 bases and 1 base respectively, with 13 bases between them. This chain's CDR3 is CASINTGINYGYTF. In DNA, the CDR3 is TGTGCCAGCATCAATACAGGGATTAACTATGGCTACACCTTC. Based on the CDR3 plus reference TRBV7-2 and TRBJ1-2, the full variable domain is GAGVSQSPSNKVTEKGKDVELRCDPISGHTALYWYRQSLGQGLEFLIYFQGNSAPDKSGLPSDRFSAERTGGSVSTLTIQRTQQEDSAVYLCASINTGINYGYTFGSGTRLTVV.

V usage is TRBV6-5 and J usage is TRBJ1-6, with D perhaps matching TRBD1 (5 bases). Looked up from germline, CDR1 is MNHEY and CDR2 is SVGAGI. Deletions cut 8 bases from V and 4 bases from J, with 9 bases between. The CDR3 extends over 13 amino acids. For the CDR3, the DNA is TGTGCCAGCCGCGGGGGGTATAATTCACCCCTCCACTTT. Translated, it gives CASRGGYNSPLHF.

The chain couples TRBV18 to TRBJ1-1; 7 nucleotides agree with TRBD1. The V gene end was trimmed by 2 bases and the J gene end by 5 bases; junction bases not matched to a gene: 5. CDR1 is KGHSH and CDR2 is LQKENI in the germline V gene. This CDR3 region has 14 residues. The CDR3 DNA is TGTGCCAGCTCACCAGAGGGGGCGGGGACTGAAGCTTTCTTT. Translation gives CASSPEGAGTEAFF.

This clone was recorded once. The rearrangement joins TRBV5-1 to TRBJ1-5; D is perhaps TRBD1 (6 bases). The CDR3 spans 14 residues. Trimming cost V 1 base and J 3 bases, with 8 bases left between them. CDR1 is SGHRS, CDR2 YFSETQ, per germline. CDR3 nucleotide sequence: TGCGCCAGCAGCTTGACAGGGATCAATCAGCCCCAGCATTTT. As protein: CASSLTGINQPQHF.

This clone was seen once. The V call is TRBV7-2, the J call TRBJ2-1; D call uncertain. V shed 4 bases and J shed 5 bases, with 15 bases lying between them. CDR3 length: 15 residues. The germline CDR1 and CDR2 sequences are SGHTA and FQGNSA. This chain's CDR3 is CASSSGANRDNEQFF. In DNA form, the CDR3 reads TGTGCCAGCAGCTCAGGAGCGAACCGGGACAATGAGCAGTTCTTC.

The rearrangement joins TRBV18 to TRBJ2-1, with 11 bases identical to TRBD2. The CDR3 length is 14 residues. CDR1 is KGHSH, CDR2 LQKENI, per germline. The V segment lost 5 bases and the J segment 5 bases; nucleotides outside the gene matches: 2. DNA for the CDR3: TGTGCCAGCTCAGAGGGACTAGCGGACAATGAGCAGTTCTTC. Its protein is CASSEGLADNEQFF.

This sequence joins TRBV11-2 and TRBJ2-2, with unresolved D. This CDR3 comprises 12 residues. Trimming pared 4 bases from V and 0 bases from J, leaving 0 bases between. Germline CDR1 reads SGHAT; CDR2 reads FQNNGV. CDR3 region: CASSSNTGELFF. As DNA, the CDR3 is TGTGCCAGCAGCTCGAACACCGGGGAGCTGTTTTTT. The variable domain in full, with the rest retrieved from reference TRBV11-2 and TRBJ2-2, is EAGVAQSPRYKIIEKRQSVAFWCNPISGHATLYWYQQILGQGPKLLIQFQNNGVVDDSQLPKDRFSAERLKGVDSTLKIQPAKLEDSAVYLCASSSNTGELFFGEGSRLTVL.

This rearrangement joins TRBV27 to TRBJ2-1, with 7 bases that match TRBD1. CDR3 length equals 15 residues. J lost 10 bases, V lost 5 bases, and 14 bases had no gene match. CDR1 and CDR2 (germline): MNHEY, SMNVEV (reference sequence). Here the CDR3 DNA reads TGTGCCAGCAGTCCCGGATCCCAGGGGGAGAGGGAGCAGTTCTTC. It is translated as CASSPGSQGEREQFF.

The rearrangement uses TRBV25-1 and TRBJ2-5, with D unclear. CDR1 is MGHDK and CDR2 is SYGVNS in the germline V gene. The CDR3 contains 13 residues. V was clipped by 4 bases and J by 5 bases, with 11 bases between them. In DNA form, the CDR3 reads TGTGCCAGCAGTGTTAGGGTTGAGGAGACCCAGTACTTC. Protein sequence: CASSVRVEETQYF.